This T cell receptor beta chain was recovered during a study of T cell responses to AZD1222 COVID-19 vaccine. Using immunoSEQ multiplex PCR, the repertoire was profiled, and TCRdb retains in-frame clones only, with some absent. The sample lists approximately 150,000 clones, more than 85% occurring once. Germline V lookup: CDR1 SGHRS, CDR2 YFSETQ. The CDR3 spans 13 residues. The V and J ends lost 3 bases and 11 bases respectively, with 17 bases between them. The receptor comes from an adult who had recovered from COVID-19. This chain uses TRBV5-1 with TRBJ1-1, with D possibly being TRBD1 (6 bases). This specimen consisted of peripheral blood, obtained after recovery from COVID-19. The CDR3 DNA reads as TGCGCCAGCAGCTCAGGACCGGCTCAGGGGGCTTTCTTT. It specifies CASSSGPAQGAFF.